The 21 T cell receptor beta chains presented below share a single source sample, sequenced in a study of OX40 agonist ivuxolimab in advanced cancers. Method: immunoSEQ multiplex PCR; TCRdb's copy keeps in-frame clones and lacks some. Found here are fewer than 85,000 clones, 75% to 85% of them singletons; the top ten hold approximately 5%. This sample comprised CD4+ or CD8+ T cells sorted from blood, obtained in a trial of the OX40 agonist ivuxolimab. All receptors derive from an adult with an advanced solid tumor such as melanoma, head and neck, liver or kidney cancer.

The chain links TRBV5-4 to TRBJ1-2, with 8 bases identical to TRBD1. V gave up 3 bases and J gave up 8 bases; unmatched junction bases: 6. CDR3 length equals 13 residues. Germline V CDR1 and CDR2: SGHNT, YYREEE (reference sequence). CDR3 sequence reads: CASSWQGAGGYTF. The CDR3, as DNA: TGTGCCAGCAGCTGGCAGGGGGCCGGGGGCTACACCTTC.

Concerning this clone itself: The same CDR3 is also encoded by other DNA sequences in this sample. V and J are TRBV18 and TRBJ2-7; a weak D match, TRBD2 (7 bases). Germline V gives CDR1 KGHSH, CDR2 LQKENI. V gave up 0 bases and J gave up 4 bases, with 13 bases separating them. CDR3 length: 15 amino acids. CDR3 in DNA: TGTGCCAGCTCACCACCCCGGGGGGCGCCGTACGAGCAGTACTTC. Amino acid sequence: CASSPPRGAPYEQYF.

This chain connects TRBV2 to TRBJ2-1, with 12 bases lining up with TRBD2. V lost 3 bases and J lost 9; bases outside the gene matches: 6. This CDR3 contains 15 residues. The V gene's germline CDR1 is SNHLY and CDR2 FYNNEI. This CDR3 reads CASSEKGLAGGEQFF. The CDR3 nucleotides are TGTGCCAGCAGTGAGAAGGGACTAGCGGGCGGTGAGCAGTTCTTC.

V gene TRBV5-1 combines with J gene TRBJ2-3; maybe TRBD2 (6 bases). The CDR3 runs 15 residues. The V and J ends lost 0 bases and 8 bases respectively, with 16 bases between them. Germline V gene sequence: CDR1 SGHRS, CDR2 YFSETQ. CDR3 amino acids: CASSLVEGDGRTQYF. CDR3 in DNA: TGCGCCAGCAGCTTGGTGGAGGGCGATGGTCGTACGCAGTATTTT.

CDR3 in DNA: TGTGCCAGCAGTTCTGCAGGGGTCTCTGGGGCCAACGTCCTGACTTTC. Amino acids: CASSSAGVSGANVLTF. J is TRBJ2-6 and V is TRBV7-9, with D perhaps matching TRBD1 (6 bases). Deletions cut 6 bases from V and 0 bases from J, with 12 bases between. CDR1 and CDR2 from the germline V gene are SEHNR and FQNEAQ (reference sequence). This CDR3 spans 16 amino acids.

The V call is TRBV6-1, the J call TRBJ2-7; TRBD1 matches 8 bases. CDR1 and CDR2 from the germline V gene are MNHNS and SASEGT. The junction had 9 bases not matched to a gene; V was cut back by 4 bases and J by 4 bases. The CDR3 consists of 15 residues. The CDR3: CASSGPTGGLYEQYF. CDR3 DNA sequence: TGTGCCAGCAGTGGCCCAACAGGGGGATTGTACGAGCAGTACTTC.

The chain couples TRBV5-5 to TRBJ1-4; 7 nucleotides match TRBD1. J gave up 5 bases and V 4 bases, and 8 bases lay outside the gene matches. CDR1 SGHKS and CDR2 YYEKEE come from the germline V gene (reference sequence). The CDR3 extends over 15 amino acids. The DNA of the CDR3 is TGTGCCAGCAGCCCGACCGGACAGGAGAATGAAAAACTGTTTTTT. It codes for CASSPTGQENEKLFF. Full variable domain (rest looked up from reference TRBV5-5 and TRBJ1-4): DAGVTQSPTHLIKTRGQQVTLRCSPISGHKSVSWYQQVLGQGPQFIFQYYEKEERGRGNFPDRFSARQFPNYSSELNVNALLLGDSALYLCASSPTGQENEKLFFGSGTQLSVL.

The chain joins TRBV2 to TRBJ1-1; 7 positions agree with TRBD1. Germline V gene lookup returns CDR1 SNHLY and CDR2 FYNNEI. The CDR3 runs to 13 residues. With V trimmed by 11 bases and J by 1 base, 7 bases remained unmatched. CDR3 sequence (DNA): TGTGCCTCAGGGGGGGGGAGGAACACTGAAGCTTTCTTT. Translating it yields CASGGGRNTEAFF.

This chain connects TRBV5-1 to TRBJ1-1; no definite D call. The length of the CDR3 is 14 residues. Germline CDR1 is SGHRS and CDR2 is YFSETQ. The germline V and J ends were trimmed by 0 bases and 5 bases, with 11 bases remaining between them. The CDR3 DNA is TGCGCCAGCAGCTTGGAACTGGGGAGAACTGAAGCTTTCTTT. This translates into CASSLELGRTEAFF.

The rearrangement joins TRBV7-8 to TRBJ1-2; a weak D match, TRBD1 (5 bases). The CDR3 spans 16 residues. Germline CDR1 SGHVS, CDR2 FQNEAQ. V lost 4 bases and J 7 bases, leaving 22 bases between the germline ends. The CDR3 reads CASSSYRDRLVSGYTF. The CDR3 DNA is TGTGCCAGCAGCTCCTATCGGGACCGCCTCGTGAGTGGCTACACCTTC.

In this sample, this clone turned up a few times. The chain is built from TRBV5-4 and TRBJ2-5; a possible D gene is TRBD2 (5 bases). Per the germline V gene, CDR1 is SGHNT and CDR2 is YYREEE (reference sequence). There are 13 residues in the CDR3. Trimming left V 0 bases short and J 13 bases short, with 16 bases between. In DNA form, the CDR3 reads TGTGCCAGCAGCTTGGTTGTTAGCGAGAAACTGTACTTC. It codes for CASSLVVSEKLYF.

The genes are TRBV5-1 and TRBJ1-1; 7 nucleotides agree with TRBD1. The germline V gene has CDR1 SGHRS and CDR2 YFSETQ. The CDR3 has 16 amino acids. Germline trimming cut 4 bases from V and 0 bases from J; bases unmatched to any gene: 9. CDR3 sequence: CASSTGTDYMNTEAFF. As DNA, the CDR3 is TGCGCCAGCAGCACCGGGACAGACTACATGAACACTGAAGCTTTCTTT.

The rearrangement links TRBV29-1 to TRBJ1-2; the D is unclear. V lost 3 bases and J lost 4, with 9 bases in between. This CDR3 region has 12 residues. CDR1 and CDR2 (germline): SQVTM, ANQGSEA. As DNA, the CDR3 is TGCAGCGTTGAGGCGGGAGTCTATGGCTACACCTTC. Translated: CSVEAGVYGYTF. The full variable domain, with the rest looked up from reference TRBV29-1 and TRBJ1-2, is SAVISQKPSRDICQRGTSLTIQCQVDSQVTMMFWYRQQPGQSLTLIATANQGSEATYESGFVIDKFPISRPNLTFSTLTVSNMSPEDSSIYLCSVEAGVYGYTFGSGTRLTVV.

The chain's CDR3 is CASSYTRQGAADTQYF. The CDR3 DNA reads as TGTGCCAGCAGTTACACCCGACAGGGGGCGGCAGATACGCAGTATTTT. The rearrangement uses TRBV6-5 and TRBJ2-3; 10 nucleotides line up with TRBD1. The V gene end was trimmed by 2 bases and the J gene end by 4 bases; junction bases not matched to a gene: 6. The CDR3 length is 16 residues. The germline gives CDR1 MNHEY, CDR2 SVGAGI.

This chain connects TRBV18 to TRBJ1-4; 7 nucleotides match TRBD1. This CDR3 has 16 residues. The V and J ends lost 6 bases and 3 bases, in that order; junction bases with no gene match: 10. CDR1 and CDR2 (germline): KGHSH, LQKENI. The CDR3: CASSPTTGTANEKLFF. Here the CDR3 DNA reads TGTGCCAGCTCGCCGACCACCGGGACAGCTAATGAAAAACTGTTTTTT. The entire variable domain, with the rest obtained from reference TRBV18 and TRBJ1-4, is as follows: NAGVMQNPRHLVRRRGQEARLRCSPMKGHSHVYWYRQLPEEGLKFMVYLQKENIIDESGMPKERFSAEFPKEGPSILRIQQVVRGDSAAYFCASSPTTGTANEKLFFGSGTQLSVL.

This clone turned up a few times. The gene calls are TRBV2 and TRBJ2-5, with 12 bases fitting TRBD2. This CDR3 region has 19 residues. Germline CDR1 is SNHLY and CDR2 is FYNNEI. V lost 3 bases and J lost 4; bases outside the gene matches: 15. In DNA, the CDR3 is TGTGCCAGCAGTGACATGAGCCTAGCGGGAGGGCCTATTCGAGAGACCCAGTACTTC. Translated: CASSDMSLAGGPIRETQYF.

The CDR3 DNA follows: TGCGCCAGCAGCTTGATGACAGGGCACCTTAGCACAGATACGCAGTATTTT. Protein product: CASSLMTGHLSTDTQYF. The chain uses TRBV5-1 and TRBJ2-3, with TRBD1 matching over 7 bases. This CDR3 is built from 17 residues. V was pared by 1 base and J by 0 bases, with 8 bases of the junction left unmatched. Germline lookup yields CDR1 SGHRS and CDR2 YFSETQ.

The rearrangement joins TRBV7-8 to TRBJ2-7; 9 bases fit TRBD1. Germline V CDR1 and CDR2: SGHVS, FQNEAQ. The V and J ends lost 5 bases and 0 bases, in that order; junction bases with no gene match: 11. The CDR3 extends over 17 amino acids. The CDR3 nucleotides read TGTGCCAGCAGCCCCCGCGGCGGGACAGGGAGCTCCTACGAGCAGTACTTC. This encodes CASSPRGGTGSSYEQYF. Full variable domain (remainder filled in from reference TRBV7-8 and TRBJ2-7): GAGVSQSPRYKVAKRGQDVALRCDPISGHVSLFWYQQALGQGPEFLTYFQNEAQLDKSGLPSDRFFAERPEGSVSTLKIQRTQQEDSAVYLCASSPRGGTGSSYEQYFGPGTRLTVT.

V is TRBV27 and J is TRBJ1-1, with D possibly TRBD1 on 6 matching bases. The CDR3 extends over 15 amino acids. V lost 4 bases and J lost 1, with 13 bases in between. CDR1 is MNHEY, CDR2 SMNVEV, per germline (reference sequence). This CDR3 is CASSYGGAGNTEAFF. The CDR3 nucleotides are TGTGCCAGCAGTTACGGGGGCGCAGGGAACACTGAAGCTTTCTTT.

The CDR3 protein is CSVRRGREGTEAFF. In DNA, the CDR3 is TGCAGCGTTCGTCGGGGCAGGGAGGGCACTGAAGCTTTCTTT. The chain joins TRBV29-1 to TRBJ1-1, with D perhaps matching TRBD1 (5 bases). Trimming removed 5 bases from V and 4 bases from J, with 17 bases in between. CDR3 length: 14 residues. CDR1 is SQVTM and CDR2 is ANQGSEA in the germline V gene.

The V call is TRBV6-1, the J call TRBJ1-1; the match to TRBD1 covers 8 bases. Germline V gene lookup returns CDR1 MNHNS and CDR2 SASEGT. The CDR3 is 15 amino acids. Trimming cost V 6 bases and J 5 bases; bases outside gene matches: 11. CDR3 loop: CASSRWQGARTEAFF. The CDR3 region has the DNA TGTGCCAGCAGCAGATGGCAGGGGGCACGAACTGAAGCTTTCTTT.